This T cell receptor beta chain comes out of a study of control samples from healthy donors and cancer patients. Produced via immunoSEQ multiplex PCR; TCRdb's table is partial and in-frame only. Of 130,000 or so clones detected, about 92% appear once; the ten largest clones hold over 2%. With V trimmed by 4 bases and J by 5 bases, 8 bases remained unmatched. The CDR3 has 17 amino acids. Germline-derived CDR1 and CDR2 are SGHVS and FNYEAQ. The sequence derives from a woman in her 50s in good health. V is TRBV7-6 and J is TRBJ2-3; 14 bases line up with TRBD2. The sequencing input was blood. The CDR3 reads CASSSQGTSGGRDTQYF. The CDR3 nucleotides read TGTGCCAGCAGCTCACAAGGGACTAGCGGGGGACGAGATACGCAGTATTTT.